The 13 T cell receptor beta chains in this list originate from one sample, sequenced in a study of T cell clonality in common variable immunodeficiency. Broader study findings: In common variable immunodeficiency, TCR beta chains reportedly carried fewer deletions and N-nucleotide insertions.

What these receptors recognize is not known. The assay was immunoSEQ multiplex PCR, and TCRdb's table has in-frame clones only and misses some. The sample was found to contain about 42,000 clones, and every one recurs. Sequenced sample: peripheral blood mononuclear cells. These receptors all come from a human donor with common variable immunodeficiency.

Note on this clone: The read ends 3 residues early relative to the CDR3; the germline J gene fills the gap. The rearrangement uses TRBV5-1 and TRBJ2-7, with D perhaps matching TRBD1 (5 bases). Germline CDR1 and CDR2: SGHRS and YFSETQ. CDR3 length: 15 amino acids. The V and J ends lost 1 base and 3 bases respectively, with 14 bases between them. CDR3 loop: CASSLWPGMSYEQYF. The CDR3 DNA, read in part, is TGCGCCAGCAGCTTGTGGCCAGGGATGAGCTACGAG.

To note about this clone: The read halts 3 residues ahead of the CDR3 end, with the missing end drawn from the germline J gene. V gene TRBV2 combines with J gene TRBJ1-3, with D possibly being TRBD1 (5 bases). Trimming took off 7 bases at V and 3 bases at J, with 10 bases between the two ends. Germline CDR1 SNHLY, CDR2 FYNNEI. The CDR3 runs 13 residues. CDR3 bases read: TGTGCCAGCAAAATCCAGGGTGGAAACACC. Protein product: CASKIQGGNT. The whole CDR3 sequence is CASKIQGGNTIYF. The entire variable domain, with the rest obtained from reference TRBV2 and TRBJ1-3, is as follows: EPEVTQTPSHQVTQMGQEVILRCVPISNHLYFYWYRQILGQKVEFLVSFYNNEISEKSEIFDDQFSVERPDGSNFTLKIRSTKLEDSAMYFCASKIQGGNTIYFGEGSWLTVV.

This clone occurred a few times. The read is 3 residues too short to cover the CDR3 end, so that end is filled in from the germline J gene. This chain uses TRBV7-8 with TRBJ2-7; 9 bases fit TRBD1. The V gene's germline CDR1 is SGHVS and CDR2 FQNEAQ. The CDR3 sequence is 16 residues long. Trimming cost V 5 bases and J 1 base; bases outside gene matches: 9. The chain's CDR3 is CASSPYGTGMSYEQYF. The DNA read from the CDR3 is TGTGCCAGCAGCCCCTACGGGACAGGGATGTCCTACGAG.

This clone was detected ten times or more. The chain's CDR3 is CASSPDRLGTQYF. CDR3 DNA (partial): TGTGCCAGCTCACCAGACAGGTTGGGCACG. The V gene is TRBV18, the J gene TRBJ2-3; TRBD1 might be the D (6 bases). From the germline J gene comes the end of the CDR3, since the read stops 3 residues before it. The CDR3 extends over 13 amino acids. Germline V CDR1 and CDR2: KGHSH, LQKENI.

This clone has only a few counts. The missing CDR3 end, 3 residues past where the read stops, is filled in from the germline J gene. The chain employs TRBV30 and TRBJ1-2; D remains ambiguous. V was trimmed by 2 bases and J by 1 base, leaving 5 bases between them. The length of the CDR3 is 12 residues. Germline CDR1 is GTSNPN and CDR2 is SVGIG (reference sequence). Incomplete CDR3 DNA: TGTGCCTGGAGTCAGAATAACTATGGC. As protein: CAWSQNNYG. The full CDR3 sequence reads CAWSQNNYGYTF.

Worth noting for this clone: The CDR3 end is not reached by the read, which stops 3 residues before it; the germline J gene fills it in. The chain carries TRBV7-9 and TRBJ2-7; D not certain. The CDR3 runs to 12 residues. V shed 8 bases and J shed 5 bases, with 13 bases lying between them. The germline V gene has CDR1 SEHNR and CDR2 FQNEAQ (reference sequence). The part of the CDR3 DNA that was read is TGTGCCAGCCGTGGCCTGCAAAACGAG. Protein sequence: CASRGLQNE. The entire CDR3 sequence reads CASRGLQNEQYF. The full variable domain, its missing parts supplied by reference TRBV7-9 and TRBJ2-7, is DTGVSQNPRHKITKRGQNVTFRCDPISEHNRLYWYRQTLGQGPEFLTYFQNEAQLEKSRLLSDRFSAERPKGSFSTLEIQRTEQGDSAMYLCASRGLQNEQYFGPGTRLTVT.

Comment on this clone: The CDR3 end falls 3 residues outside the read, so it is completed with the germline J gene. V usage is TRBV19 and J usage is TRBJ2-7; D gene unclear. The V and J ends lost 3 bases and 1 base respectively, with 7 bases between them. The CDR3 contains 13 residues. Germline V lookup: CDR1 LNHDA, CDR2 SQIVND (reference sequence). The CDR3 bases that were read are TGTGCCAGTAGTATCACCGGGTCCTACGAG. Amino acids: CASSITGSYE. The entire CDR3 protein reads CASSITGSYEQYF.

This clone was seen more than once but under ten times. Read data end 3 residues before the CDR3 end; the end is taken from the germline J gene. The chain combines TRBV20-1 with TRBJ1-2, with D possibly being TRBD1 (6 bases). The germline gives CDR1 DFQATT, CDR2 SNEGSKA (reference sequence). The V gene lost 4 bases and the J gene lost 0 bases, with 18 bases spanning the gap. The CDR3 has 16 amino acids. Partial CDR3 DNA: TGCAGTGCTACGGAACAGGGTTTCGGGGCTAACTATGGC. Translated, it gives CSATEQGFGANYG. The CDR3 reads in full as CSATEQGFGANYGYTF.

A few counts support this clone. The read terminates 3 residues before the CDR3 end, so the remaining end is supplied by the germline J gene. V is TRBV7-2 and J is TRBJ1-5; D may be TRBD1 (5 bases). This CDR3 comprises 15 residues. Germline CDR1 and CDR2: SGHTA and FQGNSA. Trimming took 1 base from V and 6 from J, leaving 13 bases between them. The CDR3 DNA, read in part, is TGTGCCAGCAGCTTAGTCAGGGAATTTTCTCAGCCC. This encodes CASSLVREFSQP. The entire CDR3 sequence reads CASSLVREFSQPQHF.

This clone was seen repeatedly, ten times or more. The CDR3 end lies 3 residues beyond the end of the read and is filled in from the germline J gene. The rearrangement uses TRBV19 and TRBJ1-5; no clear D gene. The length of the CDR3 is 14 residues. The V gene lost 3 bases and the J gene lost 5 bases, with 11 bases spanning the gap. Per the germline V gene, CDR1 is LNHDA and CDR2 is SQIVND (reference sequence). Partial CDR3 DNA: TGTGCCAGTAGTATTAAAGCAAGTTATCAGCCC. Translated, it gives CASSIKASYQP. The entire CDR3 is CASSIKASYQPQHF.

In the case of this clone: With the read ending 3 residues before the CDR3 end, the germline J gene is used to fill in that end. This chain links TRBV11-2 with TRBJ1-1; tentatively, D is TRBD1 (5 bases). The CDR3 contains 14 residues. Trimming pared 2 bases from V and 1 base from J, leaving 8 bases between. Germline V gene sequence: CDR1 SGHAT, CDR2 FQNNGV. Incomplete CDR3 DNA: TGTGCCAGCAGCTTATGGGGGGGGAACACTGAA. It translates to CASSLWGGNTE. The CDR3 in its entirety is CASSLWGGNTEAFF.

This clone was seen ten or more times. CDR3 bases read: TGTGCCAGCAGCTTGCGGCAGGGAAACTATGGC. It yields the protein CASSLRQGNYG. The entire CDR3 protein reads CASSLRQGNYGYTF. V and J are TRBV5-6 and TRBJ1-2, with a tentative D call TRBD1 (5 bases). The sequence runs out 3 residues before the end of the CDR3; the remainder is reconstructed from the germline J gene. V lost 1 base, J lost 2 bases, and 9 bases lay in between. The germline CDR1 and CDR2 sequences are SGHDT and YYEEEE. The CDR3 is 14 residues long.

This clone ranks as large. CDR3: CASSLLGPDYSYEQYF. The DNA read from the CDR3 is TGTGCCAGCTCTCTTTTAGGGCCGGACTACTCCTACGAG. The genes are TRBV18 and TRBJ2-7; maybe TRBD2 (6 bases). The CDR3 goes on 3 residues after the read ends, and that part is filled in from the germline J gene. The CDR3 is 16 residues long. Deletions cut 6 bases from V and 0 bases from J, with 18 bases between. Germline V gene lookup returns CDR1 KGHSH and CDR2 LQKENI.